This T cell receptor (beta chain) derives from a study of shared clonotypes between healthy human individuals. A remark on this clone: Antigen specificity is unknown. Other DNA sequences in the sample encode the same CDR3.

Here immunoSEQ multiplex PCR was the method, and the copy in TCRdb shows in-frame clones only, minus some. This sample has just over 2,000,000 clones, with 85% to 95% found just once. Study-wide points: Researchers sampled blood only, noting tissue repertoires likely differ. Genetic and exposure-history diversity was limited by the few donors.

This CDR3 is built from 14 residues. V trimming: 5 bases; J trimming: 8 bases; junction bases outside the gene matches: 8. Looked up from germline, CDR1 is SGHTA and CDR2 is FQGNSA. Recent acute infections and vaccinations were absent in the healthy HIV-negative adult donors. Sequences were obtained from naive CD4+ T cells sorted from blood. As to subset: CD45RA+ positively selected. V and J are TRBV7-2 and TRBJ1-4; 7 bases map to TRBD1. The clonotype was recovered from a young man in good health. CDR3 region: CASSPRQGSEKLFF. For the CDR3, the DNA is TGTGCCAGCAGCCCGCGACAGGGAAGCGAAAAACTGTTTTTT. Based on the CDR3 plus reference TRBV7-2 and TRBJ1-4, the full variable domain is GAGVSQSPSNKVTEKGKDVELRCDPISGHTALYWYRQSLGQGLEFLIYFQGNSAPDKSGLPSDRFSAERTGGSVSTLTIQRTQQEDSAVYLCASSPRQGSEKLFFGSGTQLSVL.